These 20 T cell receptor beta chains were all obtained from the same sample, sequenced in a study of shared clonotypes between healthy human individuals. The assay was immunoSEQ multiplex PCR, and TCRdb's table has in-frame clones only and misses some. Seen here are 950,000 to 1,300,000 clones, more than 65% observed once, and the top ten hold about 1.5%. The sequenced sample was memory CD4+ T cells sorted from blood. Subset denoted: CD45RA-negative fraction. Source of these receptors: a man aged 18 to 35 in good health.

This clone appeared a single time. CDR3 loop: CASSLRLEGDTQYF. The CDR3 DNA follows: TGCGCCAGCAGCCTCCGACTAGAGGGTGATACGCAGTATTTT. The V call is TRBV5-1, the J call TRBJ2-3; tentative D call: TRBD2 (6 bases). The CDR3 runs 14 residues. Germline V gene data show CDR1 as SGHRS and CDR2 as YFSETQ. Trimming cost V 4 bases and J 6 bases, with 15 bases left between them.

This clone was found once. The chain couples TRBV2 to TRBJ2-6; D not resolved. From germline, CDR1 is SNHLY and CDR2 FYNNEI. This CDR3 has 14 residues. V lost 8 bases and J 7 bases, leaving 15 bases between the germline ends. CDR3 DNA: TGTGCCAGCCTTTTTCAAGCCGCAGCCAACGTCCTGACTTTC. It yields the protein CASLFQAAANVLTF.

The V and J genes are TRBV4-1 and TRBJ2-7; TRBD2 matches at 7 bases. The trim removed 4 bases at V and 3 bases at J, leaving 9 bases unmatched. CDR1 and CDR2 from the germline V gene are MGHRA and YSYEKL. The CDR3 runs to 15 residues. The CDR3 here is CASSRGQLAVYEQYF. The CDR3 nucleotides read TGCGCCAGCAGCCGAGGGCAGCTAGCGGTCTACGAGCAGTACTTC.

The J gene is TRBJ2-5, the V gene TRBV18, with a possible D match to TRBD2 (7 bases). Trimming cost V 6 bases and J 2 bases, with 16 bases left between them. The V gene's germline CDR1 is KGHSH and CDR2 LQKENI. The CDR3 spans 15 residues. CDR3 amino acids: CASSNQQGGQETQYF. The CDR3 DNA reads as TGTGCCAGCTCGAACCAACAGGGAGGGCAAGAGACCCAGTACTTC. The whole variable domain, remainder taken from reference TRBV18 and TRBJ2-5, is NAGVMQNPRHLVRRRGQEARLRCSPMKGHSHVYWYRQLPEEGLKFMVYLQKENIIDESGMPKERFSAEFPKEGPSILRIQQVVRGDSAAYFCASSNQQGGQETQYFGPGTRLLVL.

This rearrangement joins TRBV29-1 to TRBJ1-4, with TRBD1 matching 7 bases. This CDR3 region has 13 residues. V lost 3 bases to trimming and J lost 6 bases; unmatched junction nucleotides: 4. The V gene's germline CDR1 is SQVTM and CDR2 ANQGSEA. The CDR3 nucleotides read TGCAGCGTTGAGGAGGGGGCCGATGAAAAACTGTTTTTT. This encodes CSVEEGADEKLFF.

There are a few counts of this clone. The gene calls are TRBV5-1 and TRBJ2-3; 14 bases line up with TRBD2. There are 18 residues in the CDR3. The germline CDR1 and CDR2 sequences are SGHRS and YFSETQ. V lost 7 bases and J lost 6; bases outside the gene matches: 16. CDR3 nucleotides: TGCGCCAGCTCCCTCCTAGGTGGGACTAGCGGGAGTTTGGATACGCAGTATTTT. It translates to CASSLLGGTSGSLDTQYF.

The gene calls are TRBV11-2 and TRBJ2-6; weak D call: TRBD1 (5 bases). The germline V and J ends were trimmed by 3 bases and 0 bases, with 15 bases remaining between them. Germline V gene data show CDR1 as SGHAT and CDR2 as FQNNGV. The CDR3 spans 18 residues. The DNA for the CDR3 is TGTGCCAGCAGCTTTGGACAAAAATCCTACTCTGGGGCCAACGTCCTGACTTTC. It is translated as CASSFGQKSYSGANVLTF.

V is TRBV7-9 and J is TRBJ1-1; D unresolved. Germline values: CDR1 SEHNR, CDR2 FQNEAQ (reference sequence). Trimming took 3 bases from V and 5 from J, leaving 10 bases between them. This CDR3 has 13 residues. In nucleotides, the CDR3 is TGTGCCAGCAGCTTCGGGCTCAAGACTGAAGCTTTCTTT. Protein sequence: CASSFGLKTEAFF.

This clone was counted once. V gene TRBV27 combines with J gene TRBJ1-5; 8 nucleotides align to TRBD1. The CDR3 loop spans 16 amino acids. Germline assignment: CDR1 MNHEY and CDR2 SMNVEV (reference sequence). The trim removed 6 bases at V and 6 bases at J, leaving 13 bases unmatched. In DNA, the CDR3 is TGTGCCAGCAGCTCCATCGGACAGGGCCCGGGTCAGCCCCAGCATTTT. It codes for CASSSIGQGPGQPQHF.

CDR3 protein: CASSPGALAKNIQYF. CDR3 bases: TGTGCCAGCTCACCGGGGGCCCTAGCCAAAAACATTCAGTACTTC. The genes are TRBV18 and TRBJ2-4; a weak D match, TRBD1 (6 bases). This CDR3 comprises 15 residues. The ends were cut back, 3 bases at V and 0 bases at J, with 9 bases in the middle. The germline V gene has CDR1 KGHSH and CDR2 LQKENI. The entire variable domain, with the rest obtained from reference TRBV18 and TRBJ2-4, is as follows: NAGVMQNPRHLVRRRGQEARLRCSPMKGHSHVYWYRQLPEEGLKFMVYLQKENIIDESGMPKERFSAEFPKEGPSILRIQQVVRGDSAAYFCASSPGALAKNIQYFGAGTRLSVL.

This clone showed up many times. This sequence joins TRBV11-2 and TRBJ1-1; 8 nucleotides line up with TRBD1. Trimming removed 4 bases from V and 0 bases from J; junction bases left unmatched: 13. Germline V lookup: CDR1 SGHAT, CDR2 FQNNGV. This CDR3 contains 18 residues. The CDR3 nucleotides read TGTGCCAGCAGCTCCAGCGGGTGGACAGGGACCATGAACACTGAAGCTTTCTTT. This encodes CASSSSGWTGTMNTEAFF.

This clone showed up just a few times. The V call is TRBV21-1, the J call TRBJ1-5. TRBV21-1 is described as a pseudogene. The CDR3 runs 15 residues. This CDR3 reads CASSKEWGAHQPQHF. CDR3 nucleotides: TGTGCCAGCAGCAAAGAGTGGGGGGCACATCAGCCCCAGCATTTT.

The gene calls are TRBV7-2 and TRBJ2-2, with D possibly matching TRBD2 (5 bases). CDR3 length: 13 amino acids. V was pared by 3 bases and J by 5 bases, with 7 bases between. Germline V gene sequence: CDR1 SGHTA, CDR2 FQGNSA. CDR3 DNA sequence: TGTGCCAGCAGCTTCGAGGGTACCGGGGAGCTGTTTTTT. Protein product: CASSFEGTGELFF.

The chain has TRBV30 and TRBJ2-5; the D is unclear. Germline V gene lookup returns CDR1 GTSNPN and CDR2 SVGIG (reference sequence). Between the trimmed V and J ends, which lost 1 base and 0 bases, there was a span of 6 bases. The CDR3 has 13 amino acids. In DNA, the CDR3 is TGTGCCTGGAGTGAGAAATACCAAGAGACCCAGTACTTC. This gives the protein CAWSEKYQETQYF.

In its sample, this clone was seen many times. The V gene is TRBV2, the J gene TRBJ1-2; D ambiguous. Trimming removed 7 bases from V and 4 bases from J, with 10 bases in between. The CDR3 runs 12 residues. In germline, CDR1 is SNHLY, CDR2 FYNNEI. The CDR3 sequence: CASTGGVYGYTF. Written as DNA, the CDR3 is TGTGCCAGCACCGGCGGTGTCTATGGCTACACCTTC.

The chain combines TRBV6-1 with TRBJ2-5; no reliable D call. Looked up from germline, CDR1 is MNHNS and CDR2 is SASEGT. V shed 7 bases and J shed 4 bases, with 13 bases lying between them. This CDR3 region has 13 residues. This CDR3 reads CASIRSPGETQYF. CDR3 in DNA: TGTGCCAGCATCAGGTCGCCGGGAGAGACCCAGTACTTC.

The chain is built from TRBV11-3 and TRBJ2-2; TRBD1 matches at 7 bases. CDR3 length: 15 residues. Germline lookup yields CDR1 SGHNT and CDR2 YENEEA. J lost 4 bases, V lost 4 bases, and 6 bases had no gene match. The chain's CDR3 is CASSSTGWGTGELFF. In DNA, the CDR3 is TGTGCCAGCAGCTCGACAGGGTGGGGCACCGGGGAGCTGTTTTTT.

Turning to this clone: It differs at one base from a far larger clone, so likely a read error. The V gene is TRBV5-6, the J gene TRBJ2-6; D may be TRBD1 (6 bases). Trimming removed 3 bases from V and 2 bases from J, with 9 bases in between. The CDR3 length is 15 residues. The germline CDR1 and CDR2 sequences are SGHDT and YYEEEE. This chain's CDR3 is CASSSGQPGANVLTF. Here the CDR3 DNA reads TGTGCCAGCAGCTCTGGACAGCCTGGGGCCAACGTCCTGACTTTC. Using reference TRBV5-6 and TRBJ2-6 for the parts outside the CDR3, the full variable domain is DAGVTQSPTHLIKTRGQQVTLRCSPKSGHDTVSWYQQALGQGPQFIFQYYEEEERQRGNFPDRFSGHQFPNYSSELNVNALLLGDSALYLCASSSGQPGANVLTFGAGSRLTVL.

The V call is TRBV7-2, the J call TRBJ1-1, with D unresolved. This CDR3 contains 14 residues. V dropped 1 base and J dropped 2 bases, with 8 bases sitting between them. Germline lookup yields CDR1 SGHTA and CDR2 FQGNSA. For the CDR3, the DNA is TGTGCCAGCAGCTTAGGTCTCTTTAACACTGAAGCTTTCTTT. It is translated as CASSLGLFNTEAFF.

About this clone: The identical CDR3 is also encoded by other nucleotide sequences in the sample. The chain uses TRBV7-8 and TRBJ1-2; no clear D gene. This CDR3 spans 14 amino acids. CDR1 is SGHVS and CDR2 is FQNEAQ in the germline V gene. Trimming removed 0 bases at V and 1 base at J, with 6 bases between. The chain's CDR3 is CASSLAGSNYGYTF. The CDR3 DNA follows: TGTGCCAGCAGCTTAGCGGGCAGTAACTATGGCTACACCTTC.